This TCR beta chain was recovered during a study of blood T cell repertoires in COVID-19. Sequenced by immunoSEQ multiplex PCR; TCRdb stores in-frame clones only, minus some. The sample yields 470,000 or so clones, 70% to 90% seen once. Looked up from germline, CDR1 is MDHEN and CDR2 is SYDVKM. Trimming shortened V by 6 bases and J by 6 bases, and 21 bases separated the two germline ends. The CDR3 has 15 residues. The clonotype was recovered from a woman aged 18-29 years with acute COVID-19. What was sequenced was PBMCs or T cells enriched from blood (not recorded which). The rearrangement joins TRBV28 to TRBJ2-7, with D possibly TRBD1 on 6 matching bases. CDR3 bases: TGTGCCAGCAGCCTAACAGGGTATTTAGCTGGCGAGCAGTACTTC. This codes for CASSLTGYLAGEQYF. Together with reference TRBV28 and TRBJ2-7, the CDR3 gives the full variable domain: DVKVTQSSRYLVKRTGEKVFLECVQDMDHENMFWYRQDPGLGLRLIYFSYDVKMKEKGDIPEGYSVSREKKERFSLILESASTNQTSMYLCASSLTGYLAGEQYFGPGTRLTVT.